The clone carrying this TCR beta chain was seen repeatedly, ten times or more. V dropped 5 bases and J dropped 4; count of bases not matched to a gene: 6. Germline loops: CDR1 SEHNR, CDR2 FQNEAQ (reference sequence). The CDR3 has 14 amino acids. The data were obtained in a study of Graves' ophthalmopathy and Graves' hyperthyroidism. RNA transcripts yielded amplified TCR beta CDR3 regions. HTBI-primed first-round RT-PCR preceded second-round multiplex PCR. Via MiXCR, TCRdb re-called the multiplex PCR reads, giving one row per CDR3 protein. The sample has almost 750,000 distinct CDR3 sequences, 40% seen once.

Specimen: peripheral blood. This rearrangement joins TRBV7-9 to TRBJ2-5; TRBD1 matches 8 bases. This clonotype originated in an adult man with Graves' ophthalmopathy. The CDR3 loop reads CASSPGQGRETQYF. The CDR3 coding sequence is TGTGCCAGCAGCCCCGGACAGGGTCGAGAGACCCAGTACTTC.